This record concerns one T cell receptor (beta chain) sequence. V lost 4 bases and J lost 3; bases outside the gene matches: 4. The CDR3 loop spans 14 amino acids. Germline CDR1 is MNHEY and CDR2 is SVGEGT. The table came from immunoSEQ multiplex PCR; TCRdb's copy has only in-frame clones and leaves some out. The sample has approximately 230,000 clones, about 90% seen once. The sample comes from a study of blood T cell repertoires in COVID-19. The source material was peripheral blood. This clonotype originated in a man between 18 and 35 years old with active or convalescent COVID-19. The gene calls are TRBV6-2 or TRBV6-3 and TRBJ2-7, with 9 bases identical to TRBD1. DNA of the CDR3: TGTGCCAGCAGTTGGACAGGGGACTACTACGAGCAGTACTTC. Translating it yields CASSWTGDYYEQYF.